This entry concerns a single T cell receptor beta chain. This record belongs to a study of T cell responses to AZD1222 COVID-19 vaccine. The CDR3 loop spans 14 amino acids. Germline V CDR1 and CDR2: SGHNT, YYREEE (reference sequence). The V gene lost 1 base and the J gene lost 0 bases, with 7 bases spanning the gap. The method was immunoSEQ multiplex PCR; TCRdb's version includes in-frame clones alone and lacks a portion of them. The repertoire holds approximately 89,000 clones, with roughly 84% as singletons. The sequence was obtained from an adult in good health. Sequencing used peripheral blood, obtained on day 0 of AZD1222 vaccination. This rearrangement joins TRBV5-4 to TRBJ2-5; D is uncertain. The chain's CDR3 is CASSLLHNQETQYF. In nucleotides, the CDR3 is TGTGCCAGCAGCTTGCTCCACAACCAAGAGACCCAGTACTTC.